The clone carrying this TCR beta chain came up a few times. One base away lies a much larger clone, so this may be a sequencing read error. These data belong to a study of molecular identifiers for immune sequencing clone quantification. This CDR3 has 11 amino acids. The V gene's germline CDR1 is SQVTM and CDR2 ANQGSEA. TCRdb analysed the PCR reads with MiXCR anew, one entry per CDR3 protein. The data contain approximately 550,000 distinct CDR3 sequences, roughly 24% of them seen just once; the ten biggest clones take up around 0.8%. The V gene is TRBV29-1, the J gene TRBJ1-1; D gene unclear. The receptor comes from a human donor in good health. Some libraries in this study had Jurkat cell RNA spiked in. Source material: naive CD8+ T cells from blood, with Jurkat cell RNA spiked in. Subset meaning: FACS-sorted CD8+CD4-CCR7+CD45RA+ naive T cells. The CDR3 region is CSVELATGAFF. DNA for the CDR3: TGCAGCGTTGAGCTGGCAACTGGAGCTTTCTTT.